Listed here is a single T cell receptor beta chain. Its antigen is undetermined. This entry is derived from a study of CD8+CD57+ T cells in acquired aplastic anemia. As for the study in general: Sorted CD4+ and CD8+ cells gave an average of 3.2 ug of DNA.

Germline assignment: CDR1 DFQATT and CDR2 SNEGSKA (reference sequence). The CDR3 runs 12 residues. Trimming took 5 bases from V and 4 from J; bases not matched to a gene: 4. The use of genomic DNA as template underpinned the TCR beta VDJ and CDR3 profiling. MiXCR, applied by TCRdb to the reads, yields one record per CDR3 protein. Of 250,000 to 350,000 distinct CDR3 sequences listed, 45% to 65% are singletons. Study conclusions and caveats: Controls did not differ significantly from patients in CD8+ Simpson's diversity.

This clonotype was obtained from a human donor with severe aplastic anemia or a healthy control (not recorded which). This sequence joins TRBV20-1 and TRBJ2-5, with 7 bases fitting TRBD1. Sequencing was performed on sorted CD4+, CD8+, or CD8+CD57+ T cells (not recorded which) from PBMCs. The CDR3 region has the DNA TGCAGTGCTTTTTCAGGGGGAGAGACCCAGTACTTC. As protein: CSAFSGGETQYF.